The 3 T cell receptor beta chains below were found in one sample sequenced in a study of T cell responses to AZD1222 COVID-19 vaccine. Assay: immunoSEQ multiplex PCR; the TCRdb copy retains only in-frame clones and omits some. Of about 130,000 clones listed, roughly 91% are singletons. Sequenced material: peripheral blood, taken on day 0 of MenACWY control vaccination. The receptors originated from an adult in good health.

This sequence joins TRBV11-2 and TRBJ2-7; D possibly corresponds to TRBD2 (5 bases). Germline V CDR1 and CDR2: SGHAT, FQNNGV. The CDR3 is 13 residues long. Trimming took 4 bases from V and 3 from J, leaving 10 bases between them. CDR3 nucleotide sequence: TGTGCCAGCAGCTCCTACACTAGCTACGAGCAGTACGTC. Residues: CASSSYTSYEQYV.

This clone was found once. The V call is TRBV11-2, the J call TRBJ1-2, with D perhaps TRBD1 (6 bases). Germline CDR1 and CDR2: SGHAT and FQNNGV. This CDR3 comprises 15 residues. Trimming removed 4 bases at V and 2 bases at J, with 14 bases between. CDR3 bases: TGTGCCAGCAGCTCTATTCCAGGACAGAACTATGGCTACACCTTC. The encoded protein is CASSSIPGQNYGYTF.

V is TRBV19 and J is TRBJ1-6; TRBD1 is a possible D gene (5 bases). The V and J ends lost 5 bases and 5 bases respectively, with 13 bases between them. Germline CDR1 and CDR2: LNHDA and SQIVND (reference sequence). This CDR3 spans 15 amino acids. This CDR3 is CASSGPGTNNSPLHF. For the CDR3, the DNA is TGTGCCAGTAGTGGACCCGGGACTAATAATTCACCCCTCCACTTT.